Following are 8 T cell receptor beta chains from one sample sequenced in a study of cytomegalovirus exposure and HLA in healthy donors. PCR involved 60 Vbeta and 13 Jbeta primers. Method: immunoSEQ multiplex PCR; TCRdb's copy keeps in-frame clones and lacks some. The table has 60,000 to 95,000 clones, about 81% seen once. The sequenced material came from PBMCs. These TCRs come from a woman in her forties in good health and CMV-seropositive.

This clone turned up a few times. The chain is built from TRBV28 and TRBJ1-3, with 7 bases aligning to TRBD1. The CDR3 runs 14 residues. CDR1 is MDHEN, CDR2 SYDVKM, per germline. Unmatched junction bases numbered 3, after V lost 5 bases and J lost 2 bases. As DNA, the CDR3 is TGTGCCAGCAGTGGCGGGACAGCTGGAAACACCATATATTTT. Encoded protein: CASSGGTAGNTIYF.

This clone was seen a single time. This chain uses TRBV29-1 with TRBJ2-7; TRBD1 aligns across 9 bases. The germline V gene has CDR1 SQVTM and CDR2 ANQGSEA. Unmatched junction bases numbered 6, after V lost 4 bases and J lost 5 bases. The CDR3 has 13 residues. This CDR3 is CSVGETGGDEQYF. The CDR3 DNA sequence: TGCAGCGTTGGGGAAACAGGGGGCGACGAGCAGTACTTC.

The chain employs TRBV6-6 and TRBJ1-2, with D maybe TRBD1 (6 bases). The CDR3 totals 15 residues. V dropped 4 bases and J dropped 3 bases, with 15 bases sitting between them. The V gene's germline CDR1 is MNHNY and CDR2 SVGAGI (reference sequence). The CDR3 spells CASSSRGGLDYGYTF. In DNA form, the CDR3 reads TGTGCCAGCAGTTCCCGGGGGGGGCTCGACTATGGCTACACCTTC.

This rearrangement joins TRBV5-1 to TRBJ1-4; 7 bases match TRBD1. V shed 4 bases and J 2 bases; nucleotides not matched to a gene: 5. Germline V gene data show CDR1 as SGHRS and CDR2 as YFSETQ. The CDR3 contains 15 residues. CDR3 residues: CASSGDSPTNEKLFF. The CDR3 DNA sequence: TGCGCCAGCAGCGGGGACAGCCCTACTAATGAAAAACTGTTTTTT.

This chain links TRBV6-5 with TRBJ1-1, with 7 bases identical to TRBD1. The CDR3 is made up of 16 amino acids. Germline V gives CDR1 MNHEY, CDR2 SVGAGI. With 2 bases clipped from V and 0 bases from J, the junction kept 6 bases outside the gene matches. CDR3 sequence reads: CASSYEGRGMNTEAFF. The CDR3 nucleotides read TGTGCCAGCAGTTACGAAGGCAGGGGGATGAACACTGAAGCTTTCTTT.

This rearrangement joins TRBV28 to TRBJ2-5; TRBD1 agrees at 7 bases. The assigned J gene may be wrong: the sequence end matches TRBJ2-7 better. The CDR3 covers 16 residues. Germline loops: CDR1 MDHEN, CDR2 SYDVKM. This CDR3 reads CASSLSFADRYYEQYF. CDR3 nucleotide sequence: TGTGCCAGCAGTTTATCTTTTGCGGACAGGTACTACGAGCAGTACTTC.

The sample holds a few counts of this clone. J is TRBJ2-1 and V is TRBV21-1; no DNA check was done on the table's D call, TRBD2. TRBV21-1 has pseudogene status. CDR3 length: 14 residues. Here the CDR3 reads CAGGLAGGYNEQFF. In DNA form, the CDR3 reads TGTGCCGGGGGACTAGCGGGGGGATACAATGAGCAGTTCTTC.

This sequence joins TRBV18 and TRBJ1-1; D is uncertain. V lost 3 bases and J 1 base, leaving 18 bases between the germline ends. The CDR3 is made up of 17 amino acids. Germline CDR1 reads KGHSH; CDR2 reads LQKENI. The CDR3, as DNA: TGTGCCAGCTCACCCTATACCCTGGCAGGCACGAACACTGAAGCTTTCTTT. Protein product: CASSPYTLAGTNTEAFF.